This paragraph covers one TCR beta chain sequence. These data come from a study of cytomegalovirus exposure and HLA in healthy donors. The study ran its PCR with 60 Vbeta and 13 Jbeta primers. The assay was immunoSEQ multiplex PCR, and TCRdb's table has in-frame clones only and misses some. Among about 100,000 clones, over 65% were seen once, and the ten largest hold approximately 1.5%. At collection, donors were nominally healthy, but unrecorded immune exposures were probable. The TCR comes from a woman aged 40 to 50 in good health and CMV-seronegative. The specimen sequenced was PBMCs.

CDR3 sequence reads: CASSETGQTHTEAFF. CDR3 coding DNA: TGCGCCAGCAGTGAAACGGGACAGACTCACACTGAAGCTTTCTTT. V is TRBV5-1 and J is TRBJ1-1; 7 bases align to TRBD1. The CDR3 runs 15 residues. Germline V CDR1 and CDR2: SGHRS, YFSETQ. J lost 3 bases, V lost 5 bases, and 10 bases had no gene match.